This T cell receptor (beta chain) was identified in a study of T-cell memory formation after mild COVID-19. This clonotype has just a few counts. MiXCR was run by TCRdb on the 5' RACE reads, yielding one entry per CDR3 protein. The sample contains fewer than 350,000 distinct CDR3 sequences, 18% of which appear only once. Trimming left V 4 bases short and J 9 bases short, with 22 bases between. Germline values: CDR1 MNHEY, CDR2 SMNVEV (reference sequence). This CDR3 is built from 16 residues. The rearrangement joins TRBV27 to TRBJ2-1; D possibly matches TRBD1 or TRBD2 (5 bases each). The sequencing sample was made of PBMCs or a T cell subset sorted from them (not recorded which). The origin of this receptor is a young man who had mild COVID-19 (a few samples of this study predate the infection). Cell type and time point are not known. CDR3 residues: CASSSHLRDPRCEQFF. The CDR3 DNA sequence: TGTGCCAGCAGTTCCCACCTCCGGGACCCACGATGTGAGCAGTTCTTC.